The present TCR beta chain was sequenced within a study of Graves' ophthalmopathy and Graves' hyperthyroidism. Trimming removed 3 bases from V and 3 bases from J, with 8 bases in between. This CDR3 is built from 13 residues. Germline CDR1 LNHDA, CDR2 SQIVND (reference sequence). The TCR beta CDR3 regions underwent amplification from RNA transcripts. HTBI primers served in a first-round RT-PCR, which a second-round multiplex PCR followed. One entry per CDR3 protein, called by TCRdb with MiXCR from the multiplex PCR reads. The sample has around 1.1 million distinct CDR3 sequences; 35% to 40% are singletons. This clonotype was picked up a small number of times.

Sequencing was carried out using peripheral blood or thyroid tissue (not recorded which). This TCR derives from an adult man with Graves' hyperthyroidism. The rearrangement links TRBV19 to TRBJ2-5; D gene ambiguous. CDR3 residues: CASSIVAEETQYF. The CDR3 DNA reads as TGTGCCAGTAGTATTGTGGCGGAAGAGACCCAGTACTTC.